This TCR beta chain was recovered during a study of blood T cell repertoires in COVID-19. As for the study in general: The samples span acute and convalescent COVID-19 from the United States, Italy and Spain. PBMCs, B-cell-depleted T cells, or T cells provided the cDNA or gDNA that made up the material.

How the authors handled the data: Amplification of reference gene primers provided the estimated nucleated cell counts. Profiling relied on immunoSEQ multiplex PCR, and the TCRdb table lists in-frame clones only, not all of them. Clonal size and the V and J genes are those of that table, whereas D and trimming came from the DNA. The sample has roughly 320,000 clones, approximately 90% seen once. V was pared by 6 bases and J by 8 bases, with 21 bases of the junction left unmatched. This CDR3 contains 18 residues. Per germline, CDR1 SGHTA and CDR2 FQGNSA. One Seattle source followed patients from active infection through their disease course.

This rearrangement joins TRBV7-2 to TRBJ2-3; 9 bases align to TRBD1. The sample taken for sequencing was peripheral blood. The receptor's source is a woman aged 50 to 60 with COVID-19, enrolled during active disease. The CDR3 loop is CASRRNAGQGIGGGTQYF. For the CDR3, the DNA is TGTGCCAGCAGGCGCAATGCGGGACAGGGAATAGGGGGGGGTACGCAGTATTTT.